A selection of T cell receptor beta chains follows, all from one sample in a study of metastatic and nonmetastatic thyroid tumors. TCRdb redid the clone calls on the PCR reads using MiXCR. The sample holds approximately 17,000 clones, roughly a quarter seen once. The sequenced sample consisted of blood. The receptors originated from a male donor with papillary thyroid cancer or a benign thyroid nodule (not recorded which). Some clones in this sample may be carry-over from other donors' samples. CDR3s include the opening cysteine and the closing phenylalanine or tryptophan. D genes are given only for firm matches. Clone size is stated in some rows and not others, as once, few, many or a class when expanded.

many	TRBV19	TRBD1	TRBJ2-1	TGTGCCAGTAGTATGGACAGGGGTCGTATGAATGAGCAGTTCTTC	CASSMDRGRMNEQFF
.	TRBV5-1	.	TRBJ1-6	TGCGCCAGCAGGAGGGGTTCGGGGGGTGACTATAATTCACCCCTCCACTTT	CASRRGSGGDYNSPLHF
.	TRBV28	TRBD1	TRBJ2-7	TGTGCCAGCAGTTCCCCCCGCGGCACAGGGGTAATTGTGCAGTACTTC	CASSSPRGTGVIVQYF
.	TRBV6-4	.	TRBJ2-1	TGTGCCAGCAGCCCCAGGACTATCGGGGGAGATGAGCAGTTCTTC	CASSPRTIGGDEQFF
.	TRBV10-3	.	TRBJ2-2	TGTGCCACTGATAGGGGAACCGGGGAGCTGTTTTTT	CATDRGTGELFF
once	TRBV20-1	.	TRBJ2-7	TGCAGTGCACGTCCCGCGGCGGAATTGTCCGAGCAGTACTTC	CSARPAAELSEQYF
many	TRBV29-1	.	TRBJ2-1	TGCAGCGTCCTCCTAGGGGGGAGCCACTACAATGAGCAGTTCTTC	CSVLLGGSHYNEQFF
.	TRBV20-1	.	TRBJ2-5	TGCAGTGCCCAAACGCGGGGACGGTTAATACACAGAGGAGAGACCCAGTACTTC	CSAQTRGRLIHRGETQYF
many	TRBV5-8	.	TRBJ1-2	TGTGCCAGCAGCTTGGGGTCGCCTCCCCCTAACTATGGCTACACCTTC	CASSLGSPPPNYGYTF
.	TRBV19	.	TRBJ2-3	TGTGCCAGTAGTATAGCCTCCGGGTATCGGACCACAGATACGCAGTATTTT	CASSIASGYRTTDTQYF
.	TRBV7-9	TRBD2	TRBJ2-7	TGTGCCAGCAGCTTAGAGAGGAAGCGGGGGGAGCAGTACTTC	CASSLERKRGEQYF
medium-sized	TRBV15	TRBD1	TRBJ2-6	TGTGCCACCAGCAGAGGACAGGGTGGGGCCAACGTCCTGACTTTC	CATSRGQGGANVLTF
medium-sized	TRBV5-1	TRBD2	TRBJ2-1	TGCGCCAGCAGCTTCGGGACTAGCGGGGGGGCCCATGAGCAGTTCTTC	CASSFGTSGGAHEQFF
many	TRBV24-1	TRBD2	TRBJ2-1	TGTGCCACCAGTGGGACTAGCGGGAGAGGTGAGGAGCAGTTCTTC	CATSGTSGRGEEQFF
.	TRBV9	.	TRBJ2-2	TGTGCCAGCAGCGTAAATCGGCAGGGGAACACCGGGGAGCTGTTTTTT	CASSVNRQGNTGELFF
.	TRBV20-1	TRBD2	TRBJ2-2	TGCAGTGCTATGGGACTAGCGGGAGGGCGTAGGACCGGGGAGCTGTTTTTT	CSAMGLAGGRRTGELFF
few	TRBV27	TRBD1	TRBJ1-2	TGTGCCAGCAGTTCTTTCGGGGACAGGCGGTATGGCTACACCTTC	CASSSFGDRRYGYTF
.	TRBV19	.	TRBJ2-2	TGTGCCAGTAGTATTGGGACTTCCGGTGATCTGTTTTTT	CASSIGTSGDLFF
.	TRBV5-1	.	TRBJ1-1	TGCGCCAGCAGCTGGGGTGGGGAGGGCACTGAAGCTTTCTTT	CASSWGGEGTEAFF
many	TRBV19	.	TRBJ1-1	TGTGCCAGTACCCTGGGGGGCGGCAGGAACACTGAAGCTTTCTTT	CASTLGGGRNTEAFF
medium-sized	TRBV12-3/TRBV12-4	TRBD1	TRBJ2-7	TGTGCCAGCAGTCACGGACAGGCGTCGCACTACGAGCAGTACTTC	CASSHGQASHYEQYF
medium-sized	TRBV20-1	.	TRBJ1-4	TGCAGTGCTGGAGGACAGTTTGCAACTAATGAAAAACTGTTTTTT	CSAGGQFATNEKLFF
medium-sized	TRBV6-5	.	TRBJ2-7	TGTGCCAGCAGTTACAAGTCGGGGAAATTCTACGAGCAGTACTTC	CASSYKSGKFYEQYF
medium-sized	TRBV19	.	TRBJ1-1	TGTGCCAGTAGTATCCAAGGCAGAGATAACACTGAAGCTTTCTTT	CASSIQGRDNTEAFF
.	TRBV6-2/TRBV6-3	.	TRBJ1-6	TGTGCCAGTTACTATTCACCCCTCCACTTT	CASYYSPLHF
many	TRBV10-2	TRBD2	TRBJ2-7	TGCGCCAGCAGTGAGATGCTTCTGCCTAGCGGGAAGATTCCTGGGTACTTC	CASSEMLLPSGKIPGYF
many	TRBV19	TRBD1	TRBJ1-2	TGTGCCAGTAGTGATGACAGGGACTATGGCTACACCTTC	CASSDDRDYGYTF
many	TRBV20-1	TRBD2	TRBJ2-1	TGCAGTGCTAGTACTAGCGGGAGAAGGACCTACAATGAGCAGTTCTTC	CSASTSGRRTYNEQFF
medium-sized	TRBV20-1	TRBD1	TRBJ2-1	TGCAGTGCTAGGCCGGGACAGTACAATGAGCAGTTCTTC	CSARPGQYNEQFF
medium-sized	TRBV6-1	TRBD1	TRBJ1-3	TGTGCCAGCAGTCAACCGACAGGGTCTGGAAACACCATATATTTT	CASSQPTGSGNTIYF
medium-sized	TRBV6-1	TRBD1	TRBJ2-7	TGTGCCAGCAGTTTCGACAGGGGCAACGAGCAGTACTTC	CASSFDRGNEQYF
many	TRBV28	.	TRBJ2-7	TGTGCCAGCACTGATCGGACAGAGCAGTACTTC	CASTDRTEQYF
many	TRBV6-4	TRBD2	TRBJ2-1	TGTGCCAGCAGTGACTCCGCGGGAGGCGGGAATGAGCAGTTCTTC	CASSDSAGGGNEQFF
many	TRBV2	TRBD2	TRBJ2-3	TGTGCCAGCAGGAGCCCGGGACTAGCGGGAGGGCAGGCAGATACGCAGTATTTT	CASRSPGLAGGQADTQYF
.	TRBV5-1	TRBD2	TRBJ2-7	TGCGCCAGCAGCTTGATCCCGCTAGCGGGAGTAAACGAGCAGTACTTC	CASSLIPLAGVNEQYF
.	TRBV28	.	TRBJ1-4	TGTGCCAGCAGTTTGGCGGGGAATGAAAAACTGTTTTTT	CASSLAGNEKLFF
medium-sized	TRBV20-1	.	TRBJ1-6	TGCAGTGCCCCAGGGTCCGATAGCTCCTATAATTCACCCCTCCACTTT	CSAPGSDSSYNSPLHF
.	TRBV25-1	TRBD1	TRBJ1-1	TGTGCCAGTCTGGCCCAGGGGGGGGCTTTCTTT	CASLAQGGAFF
many	TRBV7-3	.	TRBJ2-1	TGTGCCAGCAGCTTACTAGGGCCCTACAATGAGCAGTTCTTC	CASSLLGPYNEQFF
.	TRBV20-1	TRBD2	TRBJ2-2	TGCAGTGCTAGAGATAGGCTAGCGGGAGTGGACGGGGAGCTGTTTTTT	CSARDRLAGVDGELFF
medium-sized	TRBV20-1	.	TRBJ1-6	TGCAGTGCTAATCCCGGGACGGGAGTTTCACCCCTCCACTTT	CSANPGTGVSPLHF
.	TRBV7-1	TRBD1	TRBJ2-2	TGTGCCAGCAGCTCTAGGGTAGGGACAGGCTTCTCCGCGAACACCGGGGAGCTGTTTTTT	CASSSRVGTGFSANTGELFF
medium-sized	TRBV20-1	TRBD1	TRBJ2-1	TGCAGTGCGCGACAGGGGGGAAACAATGAGCAGTTCTTC	CSARQGGNNEQFF
many	TRBV28	.	TRBJ1-5	TGTGCCAGCTTAGGGAACAATCAGCCCCAGCATTTT	CASLGNNQPQHF
.	TRBV4-1	.	TRBJ1-2	TGCGCCAGCAGCCAAGGCCTCCTTGGGGTGTTCTATGGCTACACCTTC	CASSQGLLGVFYGYTF
many	TRBV24-1	.	TRBJ2-2	TGTGCCACCAGTGATGTCGACACGAACACCGGGGAGCTGTTTTTT	CATSDVDTNTGELFF
many	TRBV12-3/TRBV12-4	.	TRBJ1-4	TGTGCCAGCAGTTTAAGAGGCCTCCTTCATGAAAAACTGTTTTTT	CASSLRGLLHEKLFF
many	TRBV6-2/TRBV6-3	.	TRBJ1-1	TGTGCCAGCAGTTATTGGGGCAGGAGGGTGAACACTGAAGCTTTCTTT	CASSYWGRRVNTEAFF
many	TRBV5-6	.	TRBJ1-1	TGTGCCAGCAGCTTCCAGATCGGGACTGAAGCTTTCTTT	CASSFQIGTEAFF
few	TRBV24-1	.	TRBJ1-5	TGTGCCACCAGTGATATCAGCGGTCAGCCACAACATTTT	CATSDISGQPQHF
.	TRBV11-2	.	TRBJ1-1	TGTGCCAGCAGCTTATCGGCAGGGGAAAACACTGAAGCTTTCTTT	CASSLSAGENTEAFF
medium-sized	TRBV6-1	.	TRBJ2-3	TGTGCCAGCAGTGAAGGGGTGGGGCGGACGCAGTATTTT	CASSEGVGRTQYF
many	TRBV28	.	TRBJ1-1	TGTGCCAGCAGATCGTCCGACGGGGAGTTTGAAGCTTTCTTT	CASRSSDGEFEAFF
medium-sized	TRBV19	.	TRBJ2-1	TGTGCCAGTAGTATAGTGGGGGGCCTCTACAATGAGCAGTTCTTC	CASSIVGGLYNEQFF
.	TRBV4-3	.	TRBJ2-7	TGCGCCAGCAGCCAAGACTGGGCGGCCTCCTACGAGCAGTACTTC	CASSQDWAASYEQYF
.	TRBV28	TRBD1	TRBJ1-6	TGTGCCAGCCGTCCGGGACAGTTCTATAATTCACCCCTCCACTTT	CASRPGQFYNSPLHF
few	TRBV28	TRBD2	TRBJ2-3	TGTGCCACCCTGGGGCAGGGAGGGACAGATACGCAGTATTTT	CATLGQGGTDTQYF
.	TRBV11-2	TRBD2	TRBJ2-7	TGTGCCAGCAGCTTACGGCTTACTAGCGGGGGGGCCTACGAGCAGTACTTC	CASSLRLTSGGAYEQYF